This TCR beta chain was sequenced during a study of blood T cell repertoires in COVID-19. Study-level information: Samples came from the United States, Italy and Spain, spanning acute and convalescent COVID-19. PBMCs, B-cell-depleted T cells, or T cells provided the cDNA or gDNA that made up the material.

There are a few counts of this clone. Trimming stripped 3 bases from V and 4 bases from J, with 18 bases between. Germline CDR1 is LNHDA and CDR2 is SQIVND (reference sequence). This CDR3 is 16 amino acids long. The table came from immunoSEQ multiplex PCR; TCRdb's copy has only in-frame clones and leaves some out. The repertoire holds around 270,000 clones, with roughly 91% as singletons. The J gene is TRBJ1-1, the V gene TRBV19; possible D gene TRBD1, 5 bases. Sequenced sample: peripheral blood. The receptor was derived from a man aged 35 to 55 with acute or convalescent COVID-19. Written as DNA, the CDR3 is TGTGCCAGTAGTATCAGTTCGGGCACAAGGGGCACTGAAGCTTTCTTT. Translating gives CASSISSGTRGTEAFF. The full variable domain, rest sourced from reference TRBV19 and TRBJ1-1, is DGGITQSPKYLFRKEGQNVTLSCEQNLNHDAMYWYRQDPGQGLRLIYYSQIVNDFQKGDIAEGYSVSREKKESFPLTVTSAQKNPTAFYLCASSISSGTRGTEAFFGQGTRLTVV.